This TCR beta chain emerged from a study of shared clonotypes between healthy human individuals. Germline V gene data show CDR1 as SGHRS and CDR2 as YFSETQ. The CDR3 spans 15 residues. The J segment lost 4 bases and the V segment lost 4 bases, leaving 9 bases of the junction unmatched. General study results and limits: Tissues were not sampled, only blood, and their repertoires likely differ.

In the case of this clone: As yet, its antigen is unknown.

Assay: immunoSEQ multiplex PCR; the TCRdb copy retains only in-frame clones and omits some. The table lists under 600,000 clones, roughly 95% of them singletons. The TCR sequence derives from a woman aged 30 to 39 in good health. Sample: naive CD4+ T cells sorted from blood. Subset reported: CD45RA+ positively selected. V usage is TRBV5-1 and J usage is TRBJ1-1; 8 bases align to TRBD1. The CDR3 sequence: CASSGLTGGITEAFF. CDR3 bases: TGCGCCAGCAGCGGGTTAACAGGGGGGATCACTGAAGCTTTCTTT.